This entry lists 22 T cell receptor beta chains sequenced from one sample in a study of shared clonotypes between healthy human individuals. The assay was immunoSEQ multiplex PCR, and TCRdb's table has in-frame clones only and misses some. The table lists around 1.1 million clones, around three quarters of them singletons. The sample was memory CD4+ T cells from PBMCs. Subset noted: CD45RA-negative fraction. These receptors all come from a man younger than 30 in good health. Some clones in this sample may be carry-over from other donors' samples.

V and J are TRBV11-2 and TRBJ2-7; 10 positions agree with TRBD1. After removal of 3 bases from V and 7 bases from J, the junction contained 9 bases not matched to a gene. This CDR3 has 15 amino acids. CDR1 and CDR2 (germline): SGHAT, FQNNGV. Here the CDR3 reads CASSFPGTGVWEQYF. CDR3 nucleotides: TGTGCCAGCAGCTTCCCAGGGACAGGGGTATGGGAGCAGTACTTC.

The genes are TRBV7-8 and TRBJ1-1; D is possibly TRBD1 (6 bases). V dropped 0 bases and J dropped 4 bases, with 9 bases sitting between them. CDR3 length: 14 residues. Per germline, CDR1 SGHVS and CDR2 FQNEAQ. CDR3 nucleotide sequence: TGTGCCAGCAGCTTAGCGGGGGCGATCACTGAAGCTTTCTTT. Its translation: CASSLAGAITEAFF.

This clone was detected only once. This chain connects TRBV7-9 to TRBJ2-3; possible D gene TRBD2, 6 bases. This CDR3 is 14 amino acids long. The V gene's germline CDR1 is SEHNR and CDR2 FQNEAQ (reference sequence). The germline V and J ends were trimmed by 5 bases and 3 bases, with 12 bases remaining between them. CDR3 protein: CASSPGTQTDTQYF. The DNA of the CDR3 is TGTGCCAGCAGCCCAGGGACTCAGACAGATACGCAGTATTTT.

V gene TRBV5-5 combines with J gene TRBJ2-5; 10 bases align to TRBD2. CDR1 is SGHKS, CDR2 YYEKEE, per germline (reference sequence). The CDR3 is 15 residues long. Unmatched junction bases numbered 11, after V lost 7 bases and J lost 5 bases. The CDR3 DNA sequence: TGTGCCAGCCTCGTCCCTAGCGGGAGAGAGGAGACCCAGTACTTC. Residues: CASLVPSGREETQYF.

This chain joins TRBV27 and TRBJ1-5; the match to TRBD1 covers 9 bases. CDR1 and CDR2 from the germline V gene are MNHEY and SMNVEV (reference sequence). The CDR3 is 16 residues long. Trimming cost V 5 bases and J 3 bases; bases outside gene matches: 8. DNA for the CDR3: TGTGCCAGCAGTCCCGACAGGGGGAGACCCAATCAGCCCCAGCATTTT. Amino acid sequence: CASSPDRGRPNQPQHF.

On this clone itself: At one end, the junction sequence differs from germline, possibly due to a read error. The chain carries TRBV9 and TRBJ2-5; no definite D call. There are 9 residues in the CDR3. The germline gives CDR1 SGDLS, CDR2 YYNGEE. The CDR3 coding sequence is TGTGCCAGCAAGGGTAGCACGGACTTC. It codes for CASKGSTDF. The full variable domain, completed using reference TRBV9 and TRBJ2-5, is DSGVTQTPKHLITATGQRVTLRCSPRSGDLSVYWYQQSLDQGLQFLIQYYNGEERAKGNILERFSAQQFPDLHSELNLSSLELGDSALYFCASKGSTDFGPGTRLLVL.

The chain has TRBV6-1 and TRBJ1-5; D call uncertain. V was trimmed by 4 bases and J by 15 bases, leaving 16 bases between them. Germline V CDR1 and CDR2: MNHNS, SASEGT. This CDR3 contains 12 residues. CDR3 coding DNA: TGTGCCAGCAGTGCTTACCGGGTCATATGGCATTTT. It codes for CASSAYRVIWHF.

The chain recombines TRBV7-9 with TRBJ2-4; 8 bases map to TRBD1. CDR1 is SEHNR and CDR2 is FQNEAQ in the germline V gene (reference sequence). The CDR3 totals 15 residues. V dropped 4 bases and J dropped 5; count of bases not matched to a gene: 7. The CDR3, as DNA: TGTGCCAGCAGCTCCAAGGACAGGGTAGAAAACATTCAGTACTTC. It is translated as CASSSKDRVENIQYF.

The chain links TRBV30 to TRBJ1-2; TRBD1 might be the D (5 bases). Germline CDR1 GTSNPN, CDR2 SVGIG (reference sequence). Trimming pared 4 bases from V and 8 bases from J, leaving 11 bases between. The CDR3 sequence is 11 residues long. The CDR3 loop reads CAWTGSGGYTF. For the CDR3, the DNA is TGTGCCTGGACAGGGTCCGGAGGCTACACCTTC.

The rearrangement uses TRBV10-3 and TRBJ2-7; D not certain. The germline V and J ends were trimmed by 5 bases and 2 bases, with 13 bases remaining between them. The CDR3 loop spans 14 amino acids. Germline CDR1 is ENHRY and CDR2 is SYGVKD. CDR3 nucleotides: TGTGCCATCAGTATGGACGGATTTACCTACGAGCAGTACTTC. It specifies CAISMDGFTYEQYF.

CDR3 sequence reads: CASSVTGGASGNTIYF. The CDR3 DNA reads TGTGCCAGCAGCGTCACGGGTGGGGCCTCTGGAAACACCATATATTTT. This chain connects TRBV9 to TRBJ1-3; a weak D match, TRBD1 (5 bases). CDR3 length: 16 residues. The V gene lost 2 bases and the J gene lost 0 bases, with 12 bases spanning the gap. Germline V gene sequence: CDR1 SGDLS, CDR2 YYNGEE.

Only a few counts were recorded for this clone. In DNA form, the CDR3 reads TGCGCCAGCAGCCAAGTCGCGGTAGCGCAGCAGTATTTT. Translating gives CASSQVAVAQQYF. This chain connects TRBV4-1 to TRBJ2-3, with D possibly being TRBD2 (5 bases). The CDR3 has 13 amino acids. Germline V lookup: CDR1 MGHRA, CDR2 YSYEKL. V lost 1 base, J lost 11 bases, and 13 bases lay in between.

This clone was detected a few times. The chain combines TRBV30 with TRBJ1-4; D uncertain. CDR3 length: 14 residues. V lost 0 bases and J lost 0, with 5 bases in between. The germline V gene has CDR1 GTSNPN and CDR2 SVGIG (reference sequence). Here the CDR3 DNA reads TGTGCCTGGAGTGTCAGCTCAACTAATGAAAAACTGTTTTTT. Its protein product is CAWSVSSTNEKLFF.

This chain joins TRBV11-1 and TRBJ2-1; D unclear. The CDR3 runs 14 residues. Germline CDR1 and CDR2: SGHAT and FQDESV (reference sequence). Trimming shortened V by 8 bases and J by 3 bases, and 14 bases separated the two germline ends. This chain's CDR3 is CASAKSVSYNEQFF. Here the CDR3 DNA reads TGTGCCAGCGCCAAATCAGTGAGCTACAATGAGCAGTTCTTC.

The chain carries TRBV19 and TRBJ1-1; maybe TRBD1 (6 bases). Trimming left V 5 bases short and J 6 bases short, with 10 bases between. From germline, CDR1 is LNHDA and CDR2 SQIVND (reference sequence). The CDR3 loop spans 12 amino acids. CDR3: CASSPRTAEAFF. The CDR3 DNA is TGTGCCAGTAGTCCTCGGACAGCTGAAGCTTTCTTT.

The genes are TRBV30 and TRBJ2-2; no firm D call. V lost 1 base and J lost 5, with 5 bases in between. The CDR3 consists of 12 residues. Germline V gene sequence: CDR1 GTSNPN, CDR2 SVGIG (reference sequence). This CDR3 is CAWSESTGELFF. The CDR3 DNA is TGTGCCTGGAGTGAGTCGACCGGGGAGCTGTTTTTT.

The chain employs TRBV20-1 and TRBJ2-7; TRBD1 matches at 7 bases. In germline, CDR1 is DFQATT, CDR2 SNEGSKA (reference sequence). The CDR3 extends over 11 amino acids. V was clipped by 5 bases and J by 4 bases; unmatched bases: 2. The CDR3 DNA reads TGCAGTGCTGGACAGGCTTACGAGCAGTACTTC. Its translation is CSAGQAYEQYF.

This clone was observed at least ten times. V gene TRBV10-2 combines with J gene TRBJ2-7; 8 nucleotides line up with TRBD2. V dropped 6 bases and J dropped 1; count of bases not matched to a gene: 5. CDR1 is WSHSY and CDR2 is SAAADI in the germline V gene. The CDR3 is 14 residues long. The CDR3 spells CASSHSGKSYEQYF. In nucleotides, the CDR3 is TGCGCCAGCAGCCATAGCGGGAAGTCCTACGAGCAGTACTTC.

The J gene is TRBJ2-5, the V gene TRBV5-1, with 10 bases matching TRBD1. The trim removed 4 bases at V and 2 bases at J, leaving 5 bases unmatched. The length of the CDR3 is 15 residues. CDR1 is SGHRS and CDR2 is YFSETQ in the germline V gene. The CDR3 nucleotides are TGCGCCAGCAGCCCCGGGACAGGGGTACAAGAGACCCAGTACTTC. Protein product: CASSPGTGVQETQYF.

The chain carries TRBV10-1 and TRBJ2-1; 8 bases line up with TRBD2. Germline assignment: CDR1 WNHNN and CDR2 SYGVQD (reference sequence). The J segment lost 7 bases and the V segment lost 8 bases, leaving 10 bases of the junction unmatched. The CDR3 runs 14 residues. CDR3 residues: CASGSSGSVNEQFF. The CDR3 DNA sequence: TGCGCCAGCGGCTCAAGCGGGAGTGTAAATGAGCAGTTCTTC.

The chain recombines TRBV29-1 with TRBJ2-1; 7 bases are a match to TRBD2. Germline V gives CDR1 SQVTM, CDR2 ANQGSEA. This CDR3 comprises 13 residues. V lost 7 bases, J lost 2 bases, and 5 bases stayed unmatched. CDR3 in amino acids: CSAGTTTYNEQFF. The CDR3 bases are TGCAGCGCCGGGACTACAACCTACAATGAGCAGTTCTTC.

V and J are TRBV6-5 and TRBJ1-2, with TRBD1 identical over 8 bases. Looked up from germline, CDR1 is MNHEY and CDR2 is SVGAGI. V shed 6 bases and J 4 bases; nucleotides not matched to a gene: 7. The CDR3 is 14 residues long. The CDR3 bases are TGTGCCAGCAGAATGACAGGGGCGGCCTATGGCTACACCTTC. Its protein is CASRMTGAAYGYTF.